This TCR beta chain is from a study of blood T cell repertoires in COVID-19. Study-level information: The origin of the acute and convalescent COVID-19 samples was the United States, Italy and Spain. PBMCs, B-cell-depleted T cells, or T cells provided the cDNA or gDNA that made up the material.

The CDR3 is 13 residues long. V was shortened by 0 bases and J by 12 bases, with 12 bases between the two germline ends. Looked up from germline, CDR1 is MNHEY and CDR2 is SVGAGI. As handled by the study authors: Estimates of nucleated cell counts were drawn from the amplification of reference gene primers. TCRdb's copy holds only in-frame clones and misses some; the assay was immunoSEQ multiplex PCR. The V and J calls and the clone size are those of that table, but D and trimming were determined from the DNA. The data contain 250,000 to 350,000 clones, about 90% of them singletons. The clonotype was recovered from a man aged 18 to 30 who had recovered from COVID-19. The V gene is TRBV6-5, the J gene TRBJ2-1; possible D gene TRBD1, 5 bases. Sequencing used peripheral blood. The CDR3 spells CASSYSYRNVQFF. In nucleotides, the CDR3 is TGTGCCAGCAGTTACTCGTACAGGAACGTGCAGTTCTTC.